The rows below give T cell receptor beta chains drawn from one sample of a study of cytomegalovirus exposure and HLA in healthy donors. The repertoire was sequenced with immunoSEQ multiplex PCR; TCRdb's copy has only in-frame clones and lacks some. The table shows around 300,000 clones, with approximately 86% occurring only once. The specimen sequenced was PBMCs. The receptors were gathered from a woman aged 18-29 years in good health and CMV-seronegative. The CDR3 runs from the conserved cysteine through the conserved F or W. The D gene is left open where the match is weak. Rows may omit the clone size; those that give it use once, few, many or a size class.

v_gene,abundance,len,j_gene,d_gene,CDR3aa,CDR3nt
TRBV30,.,15,TRBJ2-7,TRBD2,CAWTSGRTGRDEQYF,TGTGCCTGGACTAGCGGGAGAACAGGGAGGGACGAGCAGTACTTC
TRBV6-6,.,15,TRBJ2-7,TRBD1,CASSLQGGSLSEQYF,TGTGCCAGCAGTTTACAGGGGGGCTCCCTTTCCGAGCAGTACTTC
TRBV2,.,16,TRBJ2-6,TRBD1,CASSRTGPFGANVLTF,TGTGCCAGCAGTAGGACAGGCCCTTTTGGGGCCAACGTCCTGACTTTC
TRBV30,.,14,TRBJ2-1,.,CAWSKIYRDFEQFF,TGTGCCTGGAGCAAAATATACCGGGACTTTGAGCAGTTCTTC
TRBV7-9,.,15,TRBJ1-5,.,CASSSPGDSNQPQHF,TGTGCCAGCAGTAGCCCGGGGGATAGCAATCAGCCCCAGCATTTT
TRBV28,.,13,TRBJ1-5,.,CASSKGVGQPQHF,TGTGCCAGCAGTAAGGGGGTAGGGCAGCCCCAGCATTTT
TRBV29-1,.,12,TRBJ2-7,.,CSVLGGSYEQYF,TGCAGCGTTCTTGGGGGGTCCTACGAGCAGTACTTC
TRBV27,.,16,TRBJ2-5,.,CASSFSGGRRQETQYF,TGTGCCAGCAGTTTTTCGGGGGGCAGGAGGCAAGAGACCCAGTACTTC
TRBV30,once,14,TRBJ2-7,TRBD1,CAQCAGDRFYEQYF,TGTGCCCAATGCGCCGGGGACAGATTCTACGAGCAGTACTTC
TRBV5-1,.,11,TRBJ2-7,.,CASTGYYEQYF,TGCGCCAGCACCGGGTACTACGAGCAGTACTTC
TRBV21-1,.,17,TRBJ1-2,.,CASSRARTGWSGYGYTF,TGTGCCAGCAGCCGTGCGCGTACAGGGTGGTCGGGCTATGGCTACACCTTC
TRBV6-4,.,15,TRBJ1-2,TRBD1,CASSEKPTGIYGYTF,TGTGCCAGCAGTGAAAAGCCGACAGGGATCTATGGCTACACCTTC
TRBV7-2,once,14,TRBJ1-2,TRBD1,CASSFQGAGGGYTF,TGTGCCAGCAGCTTTCAGGGGGCAGGGGGTGGCTACACCTTC
TRBV5-6,.,15,TRBJ1-6,.,CASSLGAGDFSPLHF,TGTGCCAGCAGCTTGGGGGCAGGGGATTTTTCACCCCTCCACTTT
TRBV29-1,.,15,TRBJ2-3,TRBD2,CSVALLAGETDTQYF,TGCAGCGTTGCGCTGCTAGCGGGGGAGACAGATACGCAGTATTTT
TRBV29-1,.,14,TRBJ1-2,.,CSVDWGRSNYGYTF,TGCAGCGTTGATTGGGGCAGGTCTAACTATGGCTACACCTTC
TRBV6-5,.,15,TRBJ2-5,TRBD1,CASSPRDREKETQYF,TGTGCCAGCAGTCCCAGGGACAGGGAGAAGGAGACCCAGTACTTC
TRBV6-5,.,14,TRBJ1-5,TRBD1,CASSPTGVYQPQHF,TGTGCCAGCAGCCCGACAGGGGTTTATCAGCCCCAGCATTTT
TRBV27,.,16,TRBJ2-7,.,CASSFSLVPLTYEQYF,TGTGCCAGCAGTTTCTCGTTGGTGCCACTGACCTACGAGCAGTACTTC
TRBV5-1,.,13,TRBJ2-7,TRBD1,CASRTGGWFEQYF,TGCGCCAGCAGGACAGGGGGTTGGTTCGAGCAGTACTTC
TRBV7-2,.,17,TRBJ2-1,TRBD2,CASTTTKRESSYNEQFF,TGTGCCAGCACCACGACTAAGCGGGAGAGCTCCTACAATGAGCAGTTCTTC
TRBV9,.,18,TRBJ2-7,TRBD2,CASSVSGLAGEVPYEQYF,TGTGCCAGCAGCGTCTCGGGACTAGCGGGGGAAGTCCCATACGAGCAGTACTTC
TRBV28,.,14,TRBJ2-7,TRBD1,CASSETGEIYEQYF,TGTGCCAGCAGTGAGACAGGGGAGATCTACGAGCAGTACTTC
TRBV4-3,.,16,TRBJ1-6,TRBD1,CASSHTRQGLGSPLHF,TGCGCCAGCAGCCATACTCGACAGGGTTTGGGTTCACCCCTCCACTTT
TRBV10-3,.,13,TRBJ1-2,.,CAITFQGTYGYTF,TGTGCCATCACATTCCAGGGGACCTATGGCTACACCTTC
TRBV21-1,.,16,TRBJ1-5,.,CASSKPDDRSNQPQHF,TGTGCCAGCAGCAAACCTGACGACAGGAGCAATCAGCCCCAGCATTTT
TRBV5-4,.,15,TRBJ2-1,TRBD1,CASSGGGTGYNEQFF,TGTGCCAGCAGCGGTGGGGGGACAGGGTACAATGAGCAGTTCTTC
TRBV7-9,.,15,TRBJ1-2,TRBD1,CASSKPGQENYGYTF,TGTGCCAGCAGCAAACCGGGACAGGAAAACTATGGCTACACCTTC